This T cell receptor beta chain was recovered during a study of OX40 agonist ivuxolimab in advanced cancers. The J segment lost 4 bases and the V segment lost 1 base, leaving 6 bases of the junction unmatched. This CDR3 contains 15 residues. Per the germline V gene, CDR1 is SGHVS and CDR2 is FNYEAQ. Generated by immunoSEQ multiplex PCR, the TCRdb table keeps only in-frame clones and is missing some. The table lists fewer than 35,000 clones, 90% to 95% of them singletons. This sequence was found in an adult with an advanced solid tumor such as melanoma, head and neck, liver or kidney cancer. The chain recombines TRBV7-6 with TRBJ1-2, with TRBD1 identical over 7 bases. The sample here was CD4+ or CD8+ T cells sorted from blood, taken in a trial of the OX40 agonist ivuxolimab. The CDR3: CASSLVETGPYGYTF. CDR3 DNA: TGTGCCAGCAGCTTAGTTGAGACAGGGCCCTATGGCTACACCTTC.